Below are 31 T cell receptor beta chains sequenced from a single sample in a study of cytomegalovirus exposure and HLA in healthy donors. The PCR used 60 Vbeta and 13 Jbeta primers. The repertoire was sequenced with immunoSEQ multiplex PCR; TCRdb's copy has only in-frame clones and lacks some. The sample contains around 200,000 clones, about 82% of which appear only once. The sequencing sample was made of PBMCs. These receptors originate from a woman in her fifties or sixties in good health and CMV-seronegative.

This chain uses TRBV18 with TRBJ1-1; D uncertain. The CDR3 is made up of 14 amino acids. The V gene lost 3 bases and the J gene lost 4 bases, with 12 bases spanning the gap. Germline assignment: CDR1 KGHSH and CDR2 LQKENI. The CDR3 reads CASSPRGRRTEAFF. CDR3 DNA sequence: TGTGCCAGCTCACCTAGAGGTCGACGCACTGAAGCTTTCTTT.

This sequence joins TRBV5-1 and TRBJ1-4, with TRBD1 identical over 11 bases. V dropped 0 bases and J dropped 7; count of bases not matched to a gene: 2. Germline-derived CDR1 and CDR2 are SGHRS and YFSETQ. This CDR3 spans 15 amino acids. CDR3 sequence (DNA): TGCGCCAGCAGCTTGGGCGGGACAGGGGGTGAAAAACTGTTTTTT. Translating it yields CASSLGGTGGEKLFF.

The chain has TRBV4-1 and TRBJ1-4; 11 bases align to TRBD1. CDR3 length equals 16 residues. In germline, CDR1 is MGHRA, CDR2 YSYEKL. With 0 bases clipped from V and 6 bases from J, the junction kept 3 bases outside the gene matches. For the CDR3, the DNA is TGCGCCAGCAGCCAAGAGGGGACAGGGGGTTATGAAAAACTGTTTTTT. It is translated as CASSQEGTGGYEKLFF.

This chain links TRBV27 with TRBJ1-3, with a possible D match to TRBD1 (5 bases). Germline CDR1 and CDR2: MNHEY and SMNVEV (reference sequence). This CDR3 spans 17 amino acids. V dropped 6 bases and J dropped 0 bases, with 18 bases sitting between them. CDR3 amino acids: CASSPWVPGVSGNTIYF. The CDR3 DNA is TGTGCCAGCAGCCCTTGGGTGCCGGGGGTCTCTGGAAACACCATATATTTT.

The chain is built from TRBV5-1 and TRBJ2-1, with TRBD2 identical over 12 bases. V was clipped by 3 bases and J by 1 base; unmatched bases: 11. CDR1 is SGHRS, CDR2 YFSETQ, per germline. The CDR3 length is 19 residues. CDR3: CASSSTSGSLYGSYNEQFF. In DNA form, the CDR3 reads TGCGCCAGCAGCTCGACTAGCGGGAGTTTATATGGGTCCTACAATGAGCAGTTCTTC.

The rearrangement uses TRBV9 and TRBJ2-3; 7 nucleotides line up with TRBD2. V shed 4 bases, J shed 1 base, and the junction held 3 bases outside the gene matches. From germline, CDR1 is SGDLS and CDR2 YYNGEE. There are 14 residues in the CDR3. Here the CDR3 reads CASSYAGGTDTQYF. In nucleotides, the CDR3 is TGTGCCAGCAGCTATGCGGGGGGCACAGATACGCAGTATTTT.

This clone has just a few counts. The V gene is TRBV28, the J gene TRBJ1-1; no clear D. The CDR3 loop spans 12 amino acids. Germline values: CDR1 MDHEN, CDR2 SYDVKM. Trimming cost V 10 bases and J 0 bases, with 9 bases left between them. CDR3 coding DNA: TGTGCCACCCAGGTCCTGAACACTGAAGCTTTCTTT. It is translated as CATQVLNTEAFF.

This chain uses TRBV28 with TRBJ1-1, with D possibly matching TRBD1 (5 bases). This CDR3 spans 14 amino acids. Germline values: CDR1 MDHEN, CDR2 SYDVKM. With 3 bases removed from V and 4 bases from J, the gap between germline ends came to 12 bases. CDR3 amino acids: CASSFWGDGTEAFF. Here the CDR3 DNA reads TGTGCCAGCAGTTTCTGGGGGGATGGCACTGAAGCTTTCTTT. Full variable domain (remainder filled in from reference TRBV28 and TRBJ1-1): DVKVTQSSRYLVKRTGEKVFLECVQDMDHENMFWYRQDPGLGLRLIYFSYDVKMKEKGDIPEGYSVSREKKERFSLILESASTNQTSMYLCASSFWGDGTEAFFGQGTRLTVV.

The chain joins TRBV2 to TRBJ1-4, with D possibly TRBD1 on 5 matching bases. Germline CDR1 SNHLY, CDR2 FYNNEI. This CDR3 spans 15 amino acids. The V end lost 4 bases, the J end lost 3 bases, and 12 bases lay between the germline ends. The CDR3 coding sequence is TGTGCCAGCAGTGGGGGGGAAGGGGCTAATGAAAAACTGTTTTTT. It specifies CASSGGEGANEKLFF.

The CDR3 DNA follows: TGTGCCAGCTCACAAGCGGTTATCTCCACAGATACGCAGTATTTT. Translated: CASSQAVISTDTQYF. The chain combines TRBV18 with TRBJ2-3, with D perhaps TRBD2 (5 bases). Trimming took off 4 bases at V and 2 bases at J, with 13 bases between the two ends. This CDR3 has 15 residues. Germline V lookup: CDR1 KGHSH, CDR2 LQKENI. The full variable domain, completed using reference TRBV18 and TRBJ2-3, is NAGVMQNPRHLVRRRGQEARLRCSPMKGHSHVYWYRQLPEEGLKFMVYLQKENIIDESGMPKERFSAEFPKEGPSILRIQQVVRGDSAAYFCASSQAVISTDTQYFGPGTRLTVL.

V usage is TRBV18 and J usage is TRBJ1-2; D is unresolved. Between the trimmed V and J ends, which lost 5 bases and 1 base, there was a span of 11 bases. Germline V CDR1 and CDR2: KGHSH, LQKENI. CDR3 length equals 14 residues. The CDR3: CASSATENNYGYTF. CDR3 coding DNA: TGTGCCAGCTCAGCCACAGAGAATAACTATGGCTACACCTTC. The entire variable domain, with the rest obtained from reference TRBV18 and TRBJ1-2, is as follows: NAGVMQNPRHLVRRRGQEARLRCSPMKGHSHVYWYRQLPEEGLKFMVYLQKENIIDESGMPKERFSAEFPKEGPSILRIQQVVRGDSAAYFCASSATENNYGYTFGSGTRLTVV.

V gene TRBV19 combines with J gene TRBJ2-5; 9 positions match TRBD1. The CDR3 length is 13 residues. CDR1 and CDR2 from the germline V gene are LNHDA and SQIVND (reference sequence). V shed 9 bases, J shed 5 bases, and the junction held 7 bases outside the gene matches. The CDR3 loop reads CARDGTGRETQYF. CDR3 nucleotide sequence: TGTGCCAGGGATGGGACAGGGAGGGAGACCCAGTACTTC.

The V and J genes are TRBV2 and TRBJ2-3; 7 positions match TRBD1. The CDR3 contains 15 residues. Germline values: CDR1 SNHLY, CDR2 FYNNEI. Losses at the gene ends were 5 bases for V and 3 bases for J; bases not matched to a gene: 8. CDR3 protein: CASSPTGVRTDTQYF. The CDR3 DNA follows: TGTGCCAGCAGTCCTACAGGGGTGAGGACAGATACGCAGTATTTT. Supplemented by reference TRBV2 and TRBJ2-3, the full variable domain reads EPEVTQTPSHQVTQMGQEVILRCVPISNHLYFYWYRQILGQKVEFLVSFYNNEISEKSEIFDDQFSVERPDGSNFTLKIRSTKLEDSAMYFCASSPTGVRTDTQYFGPGTRLTVL.

The V gene is TRBV7-9, the J gene TRBJ1-4; 9 bases are a match to TRBD1. The germline V gene encodes CDR1 SEHNR and CDR2 FQNEAQ (reference sequence). J gave up 4 bases and V 5 bases, and 14 bases lay outside the gene matches. The CDR3 spans 18 residues. In DNA form, the CDR3 reads TGTGCCAGCAGCGTTAGGCTAGCACGGGACAGGGATAATGAAAAACTGTTTTTT. It encodes CASSVRLARDRDNEKLFF.

The chain is built from TRBV19 and TRBJ2-5; TRBD2 matches 10 bases. The CDR3 covers 16 residues. Per the germline V gene, CDR1 is LNHDA and CDR2 is SQIVND (reference sequence). Trimming at V came to 6 bases and at J to 9 bases, leaving 16 bases not matched to a gene. This CDR3 is CASSLIPGLAAQSQYF. The CDR3 nucleotides are TGTGCCAGTAGCCTTATCCCAGGACTAGCGGCCCAGTCCCAGTACTTC.

This chain joins TRBV7-9 and TRBJ1-2; D remains unclear. The CDR3 has 12 residues. V was pared by 4 bases and J by 0 bases, with 3 bases between. Germline lookup yields CDR1 SEHNR and CDR2 FQNEAQ (reference sequence). The CDR3 here is CASSSTNYGYTF. The CDR3 DNA reads TGTGCCAGCAGCTCCACTAACTATGGCTACACCTTC.

This chain uses TRBV7-9 with TRBJ2-5, with 8 bases aligning to TRBD1. V gave up 2 bases and J gave up 2 bases; unmatched junction bases: 7. The CDR3 is made up of 16 amino acids. Germline V gene data show CDR1 as SEHNR and CDR2 as FQNEAQ (reference sequence). In DNA form, the CDR3 reads TGTGCCAGCAGCTTAAGTAACAGGGGGATTCAAGAGACCCAGTACTTC. Amino acid sequence: CASSLSNRGIQETQYF.

This chain connects TRBV11-2 to TRBJ2-1, with D unresolved. Germline assignment: CDR1 SGHAT and CDR2 FQNNGV. V lost 4 bases, J lost 0 bases, and 13 bases lay in between. The CDR3 runs 16 residues. CDR3 residues: CASSYRRESSYNEQFF. The CDR3 coding sequence is TGTGCCAGCAGCTATAGAAGAGAGAGCTCCTACAATGAGCAGTTCTTC.

The CDR3 spells CASIKQGAWTEAFF. The CDR3 nucleotides read TGTGCCAGCATTAAACAGGGGGCTTGGACTGAAGCTTTCTTT. This rearrangement joins TRBV6-6 to TRBJ1-1; TRBD1 aligns across 9 bases. The CDR3 is 14 amino acids. V shed 7 bases, J shed 5 bases, and the junction held 8 bases outside the gene matches. The germline gives CDR1 MNHNY, CDR2 SVGAGI (reference sequence).

The sample holds one count of this clone. CDR3 in amino acids: CASSSNRALTDTQYF. CDR3 coding DNA: TGCGCCAGCAGCTCAAATCGAGCCCTCACAGATACGCAGTATTTT. The chain uses TRBV5-1 and TRBJ2-3; D gene uncertain. V shed 3 bases and J shed 2 bases, with 13 bases lying between them. The length of the CDR3 is 15 residues. CDR1 SGHRS and CDR2 YFSETQ come from the germline V gene.

The rearrangement joins TRBV5-1 to TRBJ1-5, with D maybe TRBD1 (6 bases). Between the trimmed V and J ends, which lost 1 base and 5 bases, there was a span of 13 bases. The CDR3 has 15 amino acids. Germline assignment: CDR1 SGHRS and CDR2 YFSETQ. The CDR3 is CASSLTGREDQPQHF. In DNA form, the CDR3 reads TGCGCCAGCAGCTTGACAGGGCGTGAGGATCAGCCCCAGCATTTT.

The chain combines TRBV9 with TRBJ2-6; 8 nucleotides align to TRBD1. CDR1 and CDR2 (germline): SGDLS, YYNGEE. Losses at the gene ends were 0 bases for V and 0 bases for J; bases not matched to a gene: 5. The CDR3 covers 18 residues. The CDR3 loop is CASSVGWDRSSGANVLTF. The CDR3 DNA follows: TGTGCCAGCAGCGTAGGGTGGGACAGGAGCTCTGGGGCCAACGTCCTGACTTTC.

This clone was counted a single time. The J gene is TRBJ1-4, the V gene TRBV10-2; 7 nucleotides agree with TRBD1. This CDR3 contains 17 residues. Losses at the gene ends were 4 bases for V and 3 bases for J; bases not matched to a gene: 11. CDR1 is WSHSY and CDR2 is SAAADI in the germline V gene. Written as DNA, the CDR3 is TGCGCCAGCAGTGCCGGTCGAACAGGGGTATCTAATGAAAAACTGTTTTTT. Translation gives CASSAGRTGVSNEKLFF.

Concerning this clone itself: The same CDR3 is also encoded by other DNA sequences in this sample. The chain joins TRBV9 to TRBJ1-4; TRBD1 matches at 12 bases. The V segment lost 3 bases and the J segment 7 bases; nucleotides outside the gene matches: 4. Germline V gives CDR1 SGDLS, CDR2 YYNGEE. The CDR3 consists of 15 residues. CDR3 in amino acids: CASSGGQGAGEKLFF. Here the CDR3 DNA reads TGTGCCAGCAGCGGGGGACAGGGGGCGGGTGAAAAACTGTTTTTT. The variable domain in full, with the rest retrieved from reference TRBV9 and TRBJ1-4, is DSGVTQTPKHLITATGQRVTLRCSPRSGDLSVYWYQQSLDQGLQFLIQYYNGEERAKGNILERFSAQQFPDLHSELNLSSLELGDSALYFCASSGGQGAGEKLFFGSGTQLSVL.

The chain carries TRBV7-9 and TRBJ1-1; 9 bases align to TRBD1. From germline, CDR1 is SEHNR and CDR2 FQNEAQ (reference sequence). The CDR3 consists of 15 residues. Trimming removed 6 bases from V and 4 bases from J; junction bases left unmatched: 9. Written as DNA, the CDR3 is TGTGCCAGCAGTAAAGTGACAGGGGGTTTCACTGAAGCTTTCTTT. Translating gives CASSKVTGGFTEAFF.

This clone was recorded only once. The V and J genes are TRBV6-1 and TRBJ1-6; 9 bases line up with TRBD1. V was clipped by 7 bases and J by 6 bases; unmatched bases: 7. The CDR3 loop spans 15 amino acids. The germline gives CDR1 MNHNS, CDR2 SASEGT. This chain's CDR3 is CASIGTGFSNSPLHF. The CDR3, as DNA: TGTGCCAGCATTGGGACAGGGTTTTCTAATTCACCCCTCCACTTT.

V gene TRBV19 combines with J gene TRBJ2-3; TRBD2 aligns across 10 bases. Germline lookup yields CDR1 LNHDA and CDR2 SQIVND (reference sequence). The CDR3 runs 16 residues. J was trimmed by 6 bases and V by 6 bases; bases with no gene match: 12. CDR3 region: CASRSGTSASGDTQYF. The DNA for the CDR3 is TGTGCCAGTAGATCCGGGACTAGCGCTAGCGGGGATACGCAGTATTTT.

Comments on this clone: A junction boundary mismatches the germline segment, possibly from a read error. The V call is TRBV18, the J call TRBJ2-1, with 7 bases lining up with TRBD1. The CDR3 has 13 residues. The V gene's germline CDR1 is KGHSH and CDR2 LQKENI. The CDR3 region has the DNA TGTGCCAGCTCACCAATTACTGACAGGGAAGGGATCTTC. This gives the protein CASSPITDREGIF. The entire variable domain, with the rest obtained from reference TRBV18 and TRBJ2-1, is as follows: NAGVMQNPRHLVRRRGQEARLRCSPMKGHSHVYWYRQLPEEGLKFMVYLQKENIIDESGMPKERFSAEFPKEGPSILRIQQVVRGDSAAYFCASSPITDREGIFGPGTRLTVL.

The DNA for the CDR3 is TGCGCCAGCAGCCAATCCAGCCCTGCACAGGCCTACGAGCAGTACTTC. Translated: CASSQSSPAQAYEQYF. The rearrangement joins TRBV4-1 to TRBJ2-5; tentative D call: TRBD1 (5 bases). The J call may be mistaken, given a closer DNA end match to TRBJ2-7. The CDR3 is 16 amino acids. CDR1 and CDR2 (germline): MGHRA, YSYEKL.

This clone was picked up a small number of times. The V gene is TRBV10-3, the J gene TRBJ1-5; TRBD1 might be the D (5 bases). The CDR3 is 11 amino acids. V was pared by 8 bases and J by 5 bases, with 7 bases between. The germline CDR1 and CDR2 sequences are ENHRY and SYGVKD. The CDR3 DNA follows: TGTGCCATCGGGGGGGATCAGCCCCAGCATTTT. As protein: CAIGGDQPQHF.

This rearrangement joins TRBV7-3 to TRBJ2-1; 9 positions match TRBD2. The CDR3 length is 16 residues. V was clipped by 5 bases and J by 3 bases; unmatched bases: 8. From germline, CDR1 is SGHTA and CDR2 FQGTGA. The CDR3 bases are TGTGCCAGCAGCCCACTCCTTAGCGGGAGCTACAATGAGCAGTTCTTC. Protein: CASSPLLSGSYNEQFF.